This is a list of T cell receptor beta chains from one sample in a study of regulatory T cells in long-lasting Graves disease. One entry per CDR3 protein results from TCRdb running MiXCR on the multiplex PCR reads. The sample contains about 610,000 distinct CDR3 sequences, 15% to 20% of which appear only once. These data are also associated with another study on T cells in Graves' hyperthyroidism and ophthalmopathy.

This sample comprised peripheral blood mononuclear cells (PBMCs), obtained at new diagnosis, from a patient treated with antithyroid drugs. The receptors here all came from a man aged 18 to 29 with Graves disease. Both conserved end residues are part of each CDR3. Fields, in order: V gene, clone size, CDR3 protein. Expanded clones get a size class; other rows say once, few or many, or leave the size out.

TRBV27 | - | CAVKGRPNTEAFF
TRBV3-1 | few | CASSQDFPTDNSPLHF
TRBV28 | many | CASSSFRGTSGRNEQFF
TRBV9 | - | CASSVAASGSDEQFF
TRBV29-1 | many | CSVGSGSGEQYF
TRBV11-2 | many | CASSLVGTEAFF
TRBV13 | - | CASSLVGLAGVFAEQYF
TRBV25-1 | - | CASNRESYTQYF
TRBV7-3 | many | CASSPQPGQGSPLHF
TRBV20-1 | - | CSAYRGGSSYEQYF
TRBV11-2 | many | CASRSLRGTYEQYF
TRBV7-9 | many | CASSLRARRTEAFF
TRBV25-1 | many | CASSLRGGQETQYF
TRBV6-1 | few | CASNRTGGGNQPQHF
TRBV28 | many | CASRHQYGTADEQYF
TRBV18 | many | CASSPPEGPEAFF
TRBV7-2 | - | CASSLGEWTVVEKLFF
TRBV9 | - | CASSVEGRMNTEAFF
TRBV9 | many | CASGLSAGYTF
TRBV7-3 | many | CASSLLTSGRVRGNEQFF
TRBV2 | - | CASSAGTSGHSYNEQFF
TRBV6-2/TRBV6-3 | - | CASSYRGTSSYEQYF
TRBV7-2 | many | CASSFRYEQYF
TRBV7-7 | - | CASSMTSGTDTGELVF
TRBV7-2 | few | CASSQGRLAGVVRDNEQFF
TRBV10-2 | many | CASRTVDYEQYF
TRBV7-9 | many | CASSRGVGGGLIEQYF
TRBV20-1 | many | CSARGGQGHYYGYTF
TRBV29-1 | many | CSVEKDFNNEQFF
TRBV2 | - | CASSEGGNSYNEQFF
TRBV28 | many | CASSYPQGVGSGLGYTF
TRBV2 | many | CASTNDRYSNQPQHF
TRBV20-1 | many | CSAPRSGREINEQFF
TRBV4-1 | few | CASSQVKDRVRYGYTF
TRBV18 | - | CASSRRLAGGDTQYF
TRBV20-1 | many | CSALQPDGVDTQYF
TRBV14 | many | CASSQRRGSAGVLYNEQFF
TRBV4-1 | - | CASSQGLVTGELFF
TRBV5-1 | many | CASSEGSSNTGELFF
TRBV7-9 | many | CASSRSLGADTEAFF
TRBV20-1 | many | CSATQPDAKKLFF
TRBV9 | few | CASSVGFGFTDTQYF
TRBV2 | - | CASSEGDDQPQHF
TRBV27 | many | CASSLSGRREETQYF
TRBV6-1 | - | CASSLDEDPRVDGNTIYF
TRBV30 | many | CAWTLRSREETQYF
TRBV12-3/TRBV12-4 | many | CASSLSSYNEQFF
TRBV5-1 | - | CASSFMLAGAVGELFF
TRBV10-3 | few | CAISEAGGWAQPQHF
TRBV6-1 | few | CASSHMVGGNTEAFF
TRBV20-1 | few | CSAKKGDGTDTQYF
TRBV5-6 | once | CASSLWGGMVKAFF
TRBV20-1 | few | CSARDPGGTRLTDTQYF